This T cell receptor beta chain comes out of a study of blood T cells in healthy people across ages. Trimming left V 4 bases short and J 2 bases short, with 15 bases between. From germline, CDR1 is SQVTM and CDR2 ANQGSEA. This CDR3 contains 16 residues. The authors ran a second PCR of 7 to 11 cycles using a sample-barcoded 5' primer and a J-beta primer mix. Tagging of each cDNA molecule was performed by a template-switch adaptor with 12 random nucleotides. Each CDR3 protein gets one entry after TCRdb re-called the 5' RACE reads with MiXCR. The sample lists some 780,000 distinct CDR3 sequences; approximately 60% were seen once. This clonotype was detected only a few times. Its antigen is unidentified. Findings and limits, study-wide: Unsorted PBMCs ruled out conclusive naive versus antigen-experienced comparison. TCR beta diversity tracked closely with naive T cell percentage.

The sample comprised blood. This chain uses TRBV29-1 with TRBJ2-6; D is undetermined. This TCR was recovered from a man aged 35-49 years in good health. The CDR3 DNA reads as TGCAGCGTTGGAGTGCCGAAGGCCACTGGGGCCAACGTCCTGACTTTC. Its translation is CSVGVPKATGANVLTF. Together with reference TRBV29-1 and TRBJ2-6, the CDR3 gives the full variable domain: SAVISQKPSRDICQRGTSLTIQCQVDSQVTMMFWYRQQPGQSLTLIATANQGSEATYESGFVIDKFPISRPNLTFSTLTVSNMSPEDSSIYLCSVGVPKATGANVLTFGAGSRLTVL.